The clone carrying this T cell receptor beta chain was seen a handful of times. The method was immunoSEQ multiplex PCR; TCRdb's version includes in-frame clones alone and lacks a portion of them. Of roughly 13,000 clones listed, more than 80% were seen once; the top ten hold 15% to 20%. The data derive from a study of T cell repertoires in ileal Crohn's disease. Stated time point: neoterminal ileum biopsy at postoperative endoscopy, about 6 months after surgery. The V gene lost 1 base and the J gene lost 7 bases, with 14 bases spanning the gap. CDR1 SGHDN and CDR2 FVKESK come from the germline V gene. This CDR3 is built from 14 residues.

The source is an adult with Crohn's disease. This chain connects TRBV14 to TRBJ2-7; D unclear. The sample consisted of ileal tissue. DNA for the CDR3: TGTGCCAGCAGCCAAGTTGACGGCTTCGGGGAGCAGTACTTC. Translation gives CASSQVDGFGEQYF.